The T cell receptor beta chain under discussion was sequenced for a study of T cells expressing NK-cell markers. Study conclusions and caveats: Whether the expanded NKG2C+ T cell clones recognized HCMV remained unclear.

About this clonotype: What it binds is not known.

TCRdb processed the 5' RACE reads again and assigns one entry to each CDR3 protein, with no DNA. This table lists some 500,000 distinct CDR3 sequences. What was sequenced was blood T cells: a sorted CD56 or NKG2C T cell subset, CD4+ or CD8+ T cells, or bulk PBMC T cells (not recorded which). The origin of this receptor is a woman aged 50 to 65 in good health.

CDR3 sequence reads: CASSQMTSGYQETQYF. The rearrangement uses TRBV14 and TRBJ2-5; the TRBD2 assignment by TCRdb is unverifiable without DNA. The CDR3 spans 16 residues. In germline, CDR1 is SGHDN, CDR2 FVKESK.